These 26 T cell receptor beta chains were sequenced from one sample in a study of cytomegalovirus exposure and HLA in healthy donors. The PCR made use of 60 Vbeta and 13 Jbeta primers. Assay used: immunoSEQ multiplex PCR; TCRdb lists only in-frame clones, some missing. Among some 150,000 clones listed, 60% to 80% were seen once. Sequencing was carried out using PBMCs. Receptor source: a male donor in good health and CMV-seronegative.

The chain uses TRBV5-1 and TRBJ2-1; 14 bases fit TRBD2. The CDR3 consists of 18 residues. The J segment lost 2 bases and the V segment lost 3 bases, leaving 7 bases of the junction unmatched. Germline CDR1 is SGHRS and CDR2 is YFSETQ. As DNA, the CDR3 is TGCGCCAGCAGCTCAAGGACTAGCGGGGGGAAGGCCTACAATGAGCAGTTCTTC. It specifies CASSSRTSGGKAYNEQFF.

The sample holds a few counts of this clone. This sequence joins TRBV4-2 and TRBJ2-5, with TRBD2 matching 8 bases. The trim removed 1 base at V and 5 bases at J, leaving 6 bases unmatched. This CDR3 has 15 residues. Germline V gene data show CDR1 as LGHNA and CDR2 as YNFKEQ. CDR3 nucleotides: TGTGCCAGCAGCCAAGGACGGGGGGGAACGGAGACCCAGTACTTC. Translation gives CASSQGRGGTETQYF.

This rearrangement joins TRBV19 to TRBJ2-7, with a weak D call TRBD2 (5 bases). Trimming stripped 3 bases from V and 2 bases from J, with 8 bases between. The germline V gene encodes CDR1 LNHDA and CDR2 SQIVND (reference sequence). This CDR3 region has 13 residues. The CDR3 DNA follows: TGTGCCAGTAGTATCGGGATAACCTACGAGCAGTACTTC. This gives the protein CASSIGITYEQYF.

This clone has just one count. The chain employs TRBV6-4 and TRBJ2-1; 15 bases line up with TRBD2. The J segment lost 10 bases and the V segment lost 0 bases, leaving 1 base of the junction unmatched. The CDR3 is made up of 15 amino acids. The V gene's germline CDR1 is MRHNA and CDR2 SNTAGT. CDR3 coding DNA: TGTGCCAGCAGTGACTCTGGACTAGCGGGGGGGGAGCAGTTCTTC. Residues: CASSDSGLAGGEQFF.

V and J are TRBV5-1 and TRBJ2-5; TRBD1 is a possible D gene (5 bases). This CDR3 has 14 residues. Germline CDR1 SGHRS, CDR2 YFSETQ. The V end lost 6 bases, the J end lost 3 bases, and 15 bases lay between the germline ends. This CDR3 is CASTLFRVEETQYF. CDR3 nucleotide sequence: TGCGCCAGCACCCTTTTCAGGGTAGAAGAGACCCAGTACTTC.

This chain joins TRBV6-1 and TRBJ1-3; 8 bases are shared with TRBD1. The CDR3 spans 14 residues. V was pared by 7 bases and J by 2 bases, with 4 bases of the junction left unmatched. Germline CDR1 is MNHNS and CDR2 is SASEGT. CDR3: CASISRGPGNTIYF. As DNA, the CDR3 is TGTGCCAGCATCTCCAGGGGGCCTGGAAACACCATATATTTT.

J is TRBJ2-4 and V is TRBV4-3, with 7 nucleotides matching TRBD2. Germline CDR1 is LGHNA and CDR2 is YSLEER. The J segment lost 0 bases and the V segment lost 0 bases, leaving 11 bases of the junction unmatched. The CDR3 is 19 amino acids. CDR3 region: CASSQDSSGALLAKNIQYF. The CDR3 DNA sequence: TGCGCCAGCAGCCAAGATTCAAGCGGGGCTTTACTAGCCAAAAACATTCAGTACTTC.

CDR3 sequence reads: CASSSWTDYGYTF. The CDR3 nucleotides read TGTGCCAGCAGCTCCTGGACAGACTATGGCTACACCTTC. V and J are TRBV5-4 and TRBJ1-2, with D possibly being TRBD1 (6 bases). The ends were cut back, 3 bases at V and 3 bases at J, with 9 bases in the middle. There are 13 residues in the CDR3. The V gene's germline CDR1 is SGHNT and CDR2 YYREEE (reference sequence).

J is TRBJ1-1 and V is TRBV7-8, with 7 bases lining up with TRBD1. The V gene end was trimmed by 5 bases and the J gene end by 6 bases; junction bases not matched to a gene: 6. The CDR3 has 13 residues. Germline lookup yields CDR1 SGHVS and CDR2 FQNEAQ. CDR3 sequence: CASSRDRDAEAFF. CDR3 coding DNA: TGTGCCAGCAGCCGAGACAGGGACGCTGAAGCTTTCTTT.

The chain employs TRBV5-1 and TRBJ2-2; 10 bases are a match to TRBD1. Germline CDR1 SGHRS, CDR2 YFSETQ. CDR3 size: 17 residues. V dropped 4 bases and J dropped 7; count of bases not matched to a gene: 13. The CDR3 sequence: CASSPGGTGVRNGELFF. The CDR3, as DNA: TGCGCCAGCAGCCCTGGCGGGACAGGGGTTAGGAACGGGGAGCTGTTTTTT.

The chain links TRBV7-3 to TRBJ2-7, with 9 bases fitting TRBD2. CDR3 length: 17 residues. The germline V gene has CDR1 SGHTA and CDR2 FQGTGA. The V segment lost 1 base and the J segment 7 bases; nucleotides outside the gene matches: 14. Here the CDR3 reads CASSLIVGAGGRSEQYF. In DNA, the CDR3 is TGTGCCAGCAGCTTAATTGTTGGAGCGGGAGGCCGGTCTGAGCAGTACTTC.

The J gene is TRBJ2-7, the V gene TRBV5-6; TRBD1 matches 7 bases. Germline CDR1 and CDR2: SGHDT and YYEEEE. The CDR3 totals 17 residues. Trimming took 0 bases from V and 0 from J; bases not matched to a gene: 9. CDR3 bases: TGTGCCAGCAGCTTGGAGGGGGCTCCCTATTCCTCCTACGAGCAGTACTTC. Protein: CASSLEGAPYSSYEQYF.

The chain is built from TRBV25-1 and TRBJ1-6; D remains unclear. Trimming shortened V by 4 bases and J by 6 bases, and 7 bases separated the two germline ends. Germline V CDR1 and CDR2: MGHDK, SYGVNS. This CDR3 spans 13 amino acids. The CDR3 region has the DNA TGTGCCAGCAGTGTGTACGGTAATTCACCCCTCCACTTT. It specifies CASSVYGNSPLHF.

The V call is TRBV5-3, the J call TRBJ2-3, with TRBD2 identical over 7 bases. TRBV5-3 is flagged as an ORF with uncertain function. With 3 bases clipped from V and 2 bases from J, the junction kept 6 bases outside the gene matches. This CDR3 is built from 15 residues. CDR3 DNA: TGTGCCAGAAGCTCCCGGGACTACCTCACAGATACGCAGTATTTT. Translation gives CARSSRDYLTDTQYF.

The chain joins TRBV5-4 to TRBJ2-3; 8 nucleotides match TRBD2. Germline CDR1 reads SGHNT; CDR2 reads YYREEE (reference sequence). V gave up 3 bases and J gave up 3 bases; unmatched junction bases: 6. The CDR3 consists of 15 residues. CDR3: CASSSAGAGTDTQYF. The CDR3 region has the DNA TGTGCCAGCAGCTCAGCGGGAGCAGGGACAGATACGCAGTATTTT.

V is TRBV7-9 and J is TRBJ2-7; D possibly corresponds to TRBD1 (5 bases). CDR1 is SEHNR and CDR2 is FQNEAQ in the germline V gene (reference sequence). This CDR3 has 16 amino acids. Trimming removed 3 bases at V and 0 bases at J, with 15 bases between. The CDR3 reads CASSLALPQGSYEQYF. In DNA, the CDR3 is TGTGCCAGCAGCTTGGCGTTGCCCCAGGGCTCCTACGAGCAGTACTTC.

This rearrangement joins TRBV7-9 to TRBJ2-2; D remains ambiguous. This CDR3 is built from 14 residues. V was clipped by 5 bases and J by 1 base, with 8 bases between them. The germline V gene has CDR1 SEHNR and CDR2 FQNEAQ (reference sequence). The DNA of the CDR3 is TGTGCCAGCAGCCCTGACAAGAACACCGGGGAGCTGTTTTTT. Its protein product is CASSPDKNTGELFF. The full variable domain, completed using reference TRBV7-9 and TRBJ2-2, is DTGVSQNPRHKITKRGQNVTFRCDPISEHNRLYWYRQTLGQGPEFLTYFQNEAQLEKSRLLSDRFSAERPKGSFSTLEIQRTEQGDSAMYLCASSPDKNTGELFFGEGSRLTVL.

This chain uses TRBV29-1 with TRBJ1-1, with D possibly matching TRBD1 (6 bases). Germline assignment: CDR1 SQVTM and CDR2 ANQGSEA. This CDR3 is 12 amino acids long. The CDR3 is CGAGEKNTEAFF. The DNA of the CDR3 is TGCGGGGCAGGGGAAAAGAACACTGAAGCTTTCTTT.

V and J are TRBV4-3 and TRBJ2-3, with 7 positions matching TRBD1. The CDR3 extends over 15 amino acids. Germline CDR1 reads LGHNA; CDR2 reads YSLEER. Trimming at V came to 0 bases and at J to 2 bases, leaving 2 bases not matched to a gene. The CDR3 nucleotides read TGCGCCAGCAGCCAAGATACAGGGGACACAGATACGCAGTATTTT. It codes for CASSQDTGDTDTQYF.

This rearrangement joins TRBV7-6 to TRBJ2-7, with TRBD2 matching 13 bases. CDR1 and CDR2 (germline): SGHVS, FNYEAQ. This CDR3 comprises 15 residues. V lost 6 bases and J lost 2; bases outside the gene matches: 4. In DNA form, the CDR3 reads TGTGCCAGCAGTTTGGGACTAGCGGGGCCCTACGAGCAGTACTTC. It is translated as CASSLGLAGPYEQYF.

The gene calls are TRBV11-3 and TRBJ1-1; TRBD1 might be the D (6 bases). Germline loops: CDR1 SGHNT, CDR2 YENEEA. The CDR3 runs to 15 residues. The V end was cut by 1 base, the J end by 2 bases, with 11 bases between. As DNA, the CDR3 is TGTGCCAGCAGCTTAGCCGGACAGTCCAACACTGAAGCTTTCTTT. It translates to CASSLAGQSNTEAFF.

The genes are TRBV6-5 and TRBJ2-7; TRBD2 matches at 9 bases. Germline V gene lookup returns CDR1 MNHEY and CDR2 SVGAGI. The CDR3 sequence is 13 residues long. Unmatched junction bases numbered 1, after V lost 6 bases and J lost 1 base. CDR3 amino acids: CASRGLASYEQYF. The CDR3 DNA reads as TGTGCCAGCAGGGGACTAGCATCCTACGAGCAGTACTTC.

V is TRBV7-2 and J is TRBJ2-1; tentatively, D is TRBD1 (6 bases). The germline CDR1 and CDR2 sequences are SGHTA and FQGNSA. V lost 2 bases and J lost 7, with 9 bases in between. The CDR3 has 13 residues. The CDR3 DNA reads TGTGCCAGCAGCTTAATGAGGGGGAATGAGCAGTTCTTC. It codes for CASSLMRGNEQFF.

The CDR3 DNA reads as TGTGCCAGCAGCTTGGCCCCAGCCCCCGGGGAGACCCAGTACTTC. Residues: CASSLAPAPGETQYF. J is TRBJ2-5 and V is TRBV5-8; D is unclear. This CDR3 region has 15 residues. Germline V gene sequence: CDR1 SGHTS, CDR2 YDEGEE. V lost 0 bases and J 5 bases, leaving 14 bases between the germline ends.

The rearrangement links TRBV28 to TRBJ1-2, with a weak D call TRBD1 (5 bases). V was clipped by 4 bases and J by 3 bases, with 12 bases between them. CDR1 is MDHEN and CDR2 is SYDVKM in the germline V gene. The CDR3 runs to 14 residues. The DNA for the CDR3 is TGTGCCAGCAGTTCCCTGGGGGGAGACTATGGCTACACCTTC. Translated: CASSSLGGDYGYTF.

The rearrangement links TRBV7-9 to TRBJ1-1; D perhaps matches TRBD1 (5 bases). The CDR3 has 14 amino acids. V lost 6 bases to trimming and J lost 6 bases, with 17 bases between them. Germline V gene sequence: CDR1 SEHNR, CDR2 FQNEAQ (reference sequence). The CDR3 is CASRRPTGNSEAFF. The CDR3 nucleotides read TGTGCCAGCAGGCGTCCCACAGGCAACTCTGAAGCTTTCTTT.